Below, 22 T cell receptor beta chains from the same sample are listed, as sequenced in a study of T-cell memory formation after mild COVID-19. MiXCR was run by TCRdb on the 5' RACE reads, yielding one entry per CDR3 protein. The table includes more than 35,000 distinct CDR3 sequences, more than 9% detected once. The sample taken for sequencing was PBMCs or a T cell subset sorted from them (not recorded which). All receptors derive from an adult woman who had mild COVID-19 (a few samples of this study predate the infection). Cell type and time point are not known.

This clonotype appeared a few times. The rearrangement joins TRBV18 to TRBJ1-2; 7 nucleotides line up with TRBD1. CDR1 and CDR2 (germline): KGHSH, LQKENI. The CDR3 loop spans 12 amino acids. The V and J ends lost 6 bases and 6 bases, in that order; junction bases with no gene match: 4. The CDR3 reads CASSRQGNGYTF. The DNA for the CDR3 is TGTGCCAGCTCCAGACAGGGCAATGGCTACACCTTC.

A word on this clonotype: A read error may be the cause here, since a much bigger clone is one base away. The rearrangement links TRBV29-1 to TRBJ1-2; unclear D gene. CDR3 length: 13 amino acids. CDR1 and CDR2 from the germline V gene are SQVTM and ANQGSEA. The V end was cut by 5 bases, the J end by 4 bases, with 14 bases between. In DNA form, the CDR3 reads TGCAGCGTTACGGCTACCGTTCCCTATGGCTACACCTTC. This codes for CSVTATVPYGYTF.

At least ten counts were recorded for this clonotype. Compared with germline, one end of the junction differs, possibly owing to a read error. The genes are TRBV5-5 and TRBJ2-3; unclear D gene. This CDR3 comprises 15 residues. Germline CDR1 is SGHKS and CDR2 is YYEKEE (reference sequence). The DNA of the CDR3 is TGTGCCAGCAGCACCCGGCAGACTCGCACAGATATTGGAGATTTT. Translating it yields CASSTRQTRTDIGDF. Full variable domain (remainder filled in from reference TRBV5-5 and TRBJ2-3): DAGVTQSPTHLIKTRGQQVTLRCSPISGHKSVSWYQQVLGQGPQFIFQYYEKEERGRGNFPDRFSARQFPNYSSELNVNALLLGDSALYLCASSTRQTRTDIGDFGPGTRLTVL.

The CDR3 loop is CASSPWSGGDIQYF. The CDR3, as DNA: TGTGCCAGCAGTCCCTGGAGCGGAGGGGACATTCAGTACTTC. The chain couples TRBV12-3 or TRBV12-4 to TRBJ2-4, with D tentatively TRBD2 (6 bases). With 5 bases removed from V and 8 bases from J, the gap between germline ends came to 16 bases. The CDR3 spans 14 residues.

At least ten counts were recorded for this clonotype. CDR3 nucleotide sequence: TGTGCCAGCTCACCATCCGGCCCCAACCTCGGGACAGCCTATGGCTACACCTTC. As protein: CASSPSGPNLGTAYGYTF. The chain recombines TRBV18 with TRBJ1-2; 7 bases line up with TRBD1. CDR1 and CDR2 from the germline V gene are KGHSH and LQKENI. The CDR3 length is 18 residues. J gave up 4 bases and V 2 bases, and 16 bases lay outside the gene matches.

The table lists this clonotype with a few counts. The chain carries TRBV5-8 and TRBJ1-1, with a possible D match to TRBD1 (5 bases). Germline V gene lookup returns CDR1 SGHTS and CDR2 YDEGEE. CDR3 length equals 12 residues. The V gene lost 0 bases and the J gene lost 11 bases, with 11 bases spanning the gap. This chain's CDR3 is CASSLGQSTAFF. Here the CDR3 DNA reads TGTGCCAGCAGCTTGGGACAGAGCACGGCTTTCTTT.

This clonotype was detected ten times or more. The rearrangement links TRBV7-2 to TRBJ2-7; 10 nucleotides match TRBD2. The CDR3 runs 15 residues. From germline, CDR1 is SGHTA and CDR2 FQGNSA. V shed 4 bases, J shed 6 bases, and the junction held 9 bases outside the gene matches. The CDR3 protein is CASSSSGRAQGEQYF. CDR3 DNA sequence: TGTGCCAGCAGCTCGAGCGGGAGGGCCCAGGGCGAGCAGTACTTC.

This chain connects TRBV29-1 to TRBJ2-2; tentative D call: TRBD2 (5 bases). Trimming took 7 bases from V and 6 from J, leaving 12 bases between them. Germline loops: CDR1 SQVTM, CDR2 ANQGSEA. The CDR3 contains 12 residues. The CDR3: CSADEGPGELFF. The CDR3 nucleotides read TGCAGCGCCGACGAGGGCCCCGGGGAGCTGTTTTTT.

This clonotype was observed at least ten times. The chain recombines TRBV4-2 with TRBJ2-7, with 8 bases fitting TRBD2. Germline CDR1 reads LGHNA; CDR2 reads YNFKEQ. V lost 5 bases, J lost 2 bases, and 5 bases stayed unmatched. The CDR3 is 14 amino acids. The CDR3 sequence is CASSGPGLAYEQYF. CDR3 in DNA: TGTGCCAGCAGCGGCCCGGGACTAGCCTACGAGCAGTACTTC.

In its sample, this clonotype was seen many times. V and J are TRBV20-1 and TRBJ2-3; D is perhaps TRBD2 (6 bases). CDR1 DFQATT and CDR2 SNEGSKA come from the germline V gene (reference sequence). The germline V and J ends were trimmed by 0 bases and 2 bases, with 15 bases remaining between them. The CDR3 covers 16 residues. The CDR3 spells CSARDQEGFNTDTQYF. The CDR3 coding sequence is TGCAGTGCTAGAGATCAGGAGGGCTTTAACACAGATACGCAGTATTTT.

This clonotype occurred many times. One junction end does not reproduce the germline sequence, and a read error may be involved. This rearrangement joins TRBV7-7 to TRBJ2-3, with 8 nucleotides matching TRBD1. Germline CDR1 SSHAT, CDR2 FNYEAQ (reference sequence). The CDR3 loop spans 17 amino acids. CDR3 nucleotide sequence: TGTGCTAGCAGCTACTACCAGGACAGGGCTGGCCCAGATACGCAGTATTTT. It specifies CASSYYQDRAGPDTQYF.

The rearrangement links TRBV2 to TRBJ2-3, with D possibly being TRBD1 or TRBD2 (5 bases each). Germline V CDR1 and CDR2: SNHLY, FYNNEI. Trimming shortened V by 5 bases and J by 3 bases, and 12 bases separated the two germline ends. This CDR3 spans 14 amino acids. CDR3 nucleotides: TGTGCCAGCAGTACGGGACGAAAGACAGATACGCAGTATTTT. This sequence encodes CASSTGRKTDTQYF.

This sequence joins TRBV12-3 or TRBV12-4 and TRBJ2-7; possibly TRBD2 for D (5 bases). V was clipped by 6 bases and J by 2 bases, with 14 bases between them. The CDR3 has 14 amino acids. The CDR3 protein is CASSTAGNTYEQYF. The CDR3 nucleotides read TGTGCCAGCAGCACTGCCGGGAACACCTACGAGCAGTACTTC.

J is TRBJ2-2 and V is TRBV27; 11 bases map to TRBD1. J gave up 7 bases and V 5 bases, and 12 bases lay outside the gene matches. The CDR3 extends over 17 amino acids. Germline lookup yields CDR1 MNHEY and CDR2 SMNVEV (reference sequence). In DNA form, the CDR3 reads TGTGCCAGCAGTCAACCCGGGACAGGGGGGGTTGACGGGGAGCTGTTTTTT. This codes for CASSQPGTGGVDGELFF.

This clonotype was detected many times. The chain employs TRBV4-2 and TRBJ2-1; 9 nucleotides align to TRBD2. Germline loops: CDR1 LGHNA, CDR2 YNFKEQ. The CDR3 is 18 amino acids. With V trimmed by 0 bases and J by 1 base, 7 bases remained unmatched. CDR3 DNA: TGTGCCAGCAGCCAAGATGTGCAAGGACTAGCGTCCTACAATGAGCAGTTCTTC. Its protein product is CASSQDVQGLASYNEQFF.

The V and J genes are TRBV7-9 and TRBJ1-5; 7 bases fit TRBD1. The germline gives CDR1 SEHNR, CDR2 FQNEAQ (reference sequence). V was pared by 6 bases and J by 5 bases, with 13 bases of the junction left unmatched. CDR3 length: 16 amino acids. As DNA, the CDR3 is TGTGCCAGCAGTGCAGCCCGACAGGGTAGGGATCAGCCCCAGCATTTT. This sequence encodes CASSAARQGRDQPQHF.

V usage is TRBV27 and J usage is TRBJ2-7; either TRBD1 or TRBD2 may supply D (5 bases each). V lost 6 bases, J lost 0 bases, and 9 bases lay in between. The germline CDR1 and CDR2 sequences are MNHEY and SMNVEV (reference sequence). This CDR3 is built from 13 residues. The CDR3 protein is CASSPGTSYEQYF. The DNA of the CDR3 is TGTGCCAGCAGCCCCGGGACCTCCTACGAGCAGTACTTC.

This clonotype was recorded at least ten times. This chain joins TRBV6-5 and TRBJ2-7, with D perhaps matching TRBD1 (7 bases). There are 15 residues in the CDR3. The V gene lost 2 bases and the J gene lost 4 bases, with 15 bases spanning the gap. CDR1 and CDR2 from the germline V gene are MNHEY and SVGAGI. CDR3 residues: CASSYGPGGGYEQYF. CDR3 DNA: TGTGCCAGCAGTTACGGCCCAGGGGGAGGATACGAGCAGTACTTC.

This clonotype showed up just a few times. The CDR3 nucleotides are TGTGCCAGCAGCCAAGATAAGCTCGGACAGGGGGCTTCCTACAATGAGCAGTTCTTC. Translating gives CASSQDKLGQGASYNEQFF. The rearrangement links TRBV3-1 to TRBJ2-1; 11 nucleotides line up with TRBD1. Germline V gene sequence: CDR1 LGHDT, CDR2 YNNKEL (reference sequence). This CDR3 is built from 19 residues. The ends lost 0 bases at V and 1 base at J; junction bases unmatched: 8.

By its share, this clonotype is medium-sized. This rearrangement joins TRBV20-1 to TRBJ1-2; no clear D. Germline lookup yields CDR1 DFQATT and CDR2 SNEGSKA (reference sequence). The CDR3 is made up of 14 amino acids. The V end lost 5 bases, the J end lost 5 bases, and 18 bases lay between the germline ends. The CDR3 region has the DNA TGCAGTGCTCTCGGACCTCCGCCCGTTTATGGCTACACCTTC. Its translation: CSALGPPPVYGYTF.

This clonotype has ten or more counts. The genes are TRBV20-1 and TRBJ2-5, with D unclear. This CDR3 spans 12 amino acids. V was clipped by 1 base and J by 3 bases, with 6 bases between them. Germline CDR1 DFQATT, CDR2 SNEGSKA (reference sequence). The CDR3 coding sequence is TGCAGTGCTAGAGTGCCAAAAGAGACCCAGTACTTC. This sequence encodes CSARVPKETQYF.

This clonotype showed up just a few times. The V and J genes are TRBV4-1 and TRBJ2-3; no definite D call. Germline CDR1 and CDR2: MGHRA and YSYEKL. There are 15 residues in the CDR3. V shed 3 bases and J shed 4 bases, with 14 bases lying between them. CDR3 DNA sequence: TGCGCCAGCAGCCAGAAGTCAACGTTCGCAGATACGCAGTATTTT. It codes for CASSQKSTFADTQYF.